Presented here are 9 T cell receptor beta chains from one specimen sequenced in a study of blood T cell repertoires in COVID-19 (dated by TCRdb to 2019 to 2021). The protocol used for the library was the immunoSEQ multiplex PCR assay. Here the immuneACCESS table is served through TCRdb, limited to in-frame sequences with V and J called. Missing clones are a known gap in these copies; in checked studies unresolved V genes cover under half, and the rest lacks a known reason. This sample lists 380,000 or so clones; about 89% were detected once. Jointly, the top ten make up 0.95% to 1.5% of the sample. Sequencing was carried out using peripheral blood. These receptors were obtained from a man aged 40-50 years with acute or convalescent COVID-19.

The chain carries TRBV19 and TRBJ1-2; D not certain. V was trimmed by 9 bases and J by 6 bases, leaving 20 bases between them. This CDR3 has 14 amino acids. Per germline, CDR1 LNHDA and CDR2 SQIVND (reference sequence). In nucleotides, the CDR3 is TGTGCCAGCTGCATGGGCCCTACCTTGGATGGCTACACCTTC. Translating gives CASCMGPTLDGYTF.

V is TRBV10-3 and J is TRBJ1-2; TRBD1 agrees at 8 bases. V shed 5 bases, J shed 0 bases, and the junction held 14 bases outside the gene matches. Germline assignment: CDR1 ENHRY and CDR2 SYGVKD. The CDR3 has 18 amino acids. The DNA for the CDR3 is TGTGCCATCAGTCAGTTTGGACAGGGTGGCTTTGCTAACTATGGCTACACCTTC. It yields the protein CAISQFGQGGFANYGYTF.

The sample holds one count of this clone. This sequence joins TRBV5-4 and TRBJ2-1, with TRBD1 as a possible D gene (5 bases). CDR3 size: 15 residues. Trimming shortened V by 4 bases and J by 0 bases, and 11 bases separated the two germline ends. Germline V gene sequence: CDR1 SGHNT, CDR2 YYREEE (reference sequence). CDR3 bases: TGTGCCAGCAGCCCCAGGGCAAGCTCCTACAATGAGCAGTTCTTC. Translating gives CASSPRASSYNEQFF. Complete variable domain (other parts from reference TRBV5-4 and TRBJ2-1): ETGVTQSPTHLIKTRGQQVTLRCSSQSGHNTVSWYQQALGQGPQFIFQYYREEENGRGNFPPRFSGLQFPNYSSELNVNALELDDSALYLCASSPRASSYNEQFFGPGTRLTVL.

The chain links TRBV2 to TRBJ2-1; 10 bases align to TRBD1. The CDR3 contains 14 residues. J was trimmed by 2 bases and V by 10 bases; bases with no gene match: 5. Germline loops: CDR1 SNHLY, CDR2 FYNNEI. In nucleotides, the CDR3 is TGTGCCATCATAGGACAGGGGGCCTACAATGAGCAGTTCTTC. This sequence encodes CAIIGQGAYNEQFF.

This clone has only one observation. The CDR3 nucleotides are TGTGCCAGCAGGGGACAGGGGGCCGGTAATTCACCCCTCCACTTT. Its translation: CASRGQGAGNSPLHF. This sequence joins TRBV6-6 and TRBJ1-6, with 12 bases fitting TRBD1. The V gene end was trimmed by 6 bases and the J gene end by 6 bases; junction bases not matched to a gene: 3. The germline V gene encodes CDR1 MNHNY and CDR2 SVGAGI (reference sequence). This CDR3 comprises 15 residues.

Comments on this clone: A read error may produce the germline difference seen at one junction end. This chain links TRBV7-7 with TRBJ2-2, with 8 bases identical to TRBD2. The length of the CDR3 is 15 residues. Germline V gene sequence: CDR1 SSHAT, CDR2 FNYEAQ (reference sequence). CDR3 DNA sequence: TGTGCTAGCAGCTCGGGGGGGCTAAACACCGGGGAGCTGTTTTTT. This codes for CASSSGGLNTGELFF.

The V and J genes are TRBV19 and TRBJ2-2; TRBD2 matches at 7 bases. V dropped 1 base and J dropped 4; count of bases not matched to a gene: 6. CDR1 is LNHDA, CDR2 SQIVND, per germline (reference sequence). This CDR3 contains 16 residues. The CDR3 sequence: CASSIAPRGVTGELFF. The CDR3 DNA is TGTGCCAGTAGTATAGCACCCCGGGGGGTCACCGGGGAGCTGTTTTTT.

CDR3 sequence reads: CASSEGQLNTGELFF. The CDR3 bases are TGTGCCAGCAGTGAGGGACAGCTGAACACCGGGGAGCTGTTTTTT. V is TRBV2 and J is TRBJ2-2; 7 bases map to TRBD1. CDR3 length: 15 residues. CDR1 and CDR2 (germline): SNHLY, FYNNEI. The J segment lost 1 base and the V segment lost 3 bases, leaving 2 bases of the junction unmatched.

The V call is TRBV5-4, the J call TRBJ2-3, with 9 positions matching TRBD2. Germline-derived CDR1 and CDR2 are SGHNT and YYREEE (reference sequence). The CDR3 is 19 residues long. Losses at the gene ends were 4 bases for V and 4 bases for J; bases not matched to a gene: 19. The CDR3 DNA reads as TGTGCCAGCAGCGTGGAACCGGGACTAGCAGGGTCAGCTGCAGATACGCAGTATTTT. Protein sequence: CASSVEPGLAGSAADTQYF.